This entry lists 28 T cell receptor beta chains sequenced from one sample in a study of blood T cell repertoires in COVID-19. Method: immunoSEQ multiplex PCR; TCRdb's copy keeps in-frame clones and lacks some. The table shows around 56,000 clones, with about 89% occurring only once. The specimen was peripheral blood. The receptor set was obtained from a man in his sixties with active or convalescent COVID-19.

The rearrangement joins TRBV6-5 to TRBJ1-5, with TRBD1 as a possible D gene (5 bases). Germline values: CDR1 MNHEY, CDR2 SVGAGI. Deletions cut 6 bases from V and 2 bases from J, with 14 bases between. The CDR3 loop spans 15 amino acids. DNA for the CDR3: TGTGCCAGCAGCCCAGGGCCTGGTGGCAATCAGCCCCAGCATTTT. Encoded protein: CASSPGPGGNQPQHF.

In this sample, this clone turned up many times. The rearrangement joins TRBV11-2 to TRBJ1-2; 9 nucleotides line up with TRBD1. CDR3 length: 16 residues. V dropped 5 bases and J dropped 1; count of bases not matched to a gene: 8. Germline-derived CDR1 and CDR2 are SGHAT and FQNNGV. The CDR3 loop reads CASSPGPGQGNYGYTF. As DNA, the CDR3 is TGTGCCAGCAGCCCAGGGCCGGGACAGGGTAACTATGGCTACACCTTC.

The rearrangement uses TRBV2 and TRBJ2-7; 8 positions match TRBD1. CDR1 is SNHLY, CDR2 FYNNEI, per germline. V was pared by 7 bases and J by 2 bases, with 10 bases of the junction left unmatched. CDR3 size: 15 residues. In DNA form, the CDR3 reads TGTGCCAGCACCGAGGGCGGACAGGGCCCCTACGAGCAGTACTTC. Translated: CASTEGGQGPYEQYF.

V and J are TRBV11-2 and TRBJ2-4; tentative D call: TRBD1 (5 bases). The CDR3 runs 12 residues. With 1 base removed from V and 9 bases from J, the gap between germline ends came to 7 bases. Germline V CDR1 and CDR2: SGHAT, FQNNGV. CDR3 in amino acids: CASSLVGAIQYF. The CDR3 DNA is TGTGCCAGCAGCTTAGTAGGGGCCATTCAGTACTTC.

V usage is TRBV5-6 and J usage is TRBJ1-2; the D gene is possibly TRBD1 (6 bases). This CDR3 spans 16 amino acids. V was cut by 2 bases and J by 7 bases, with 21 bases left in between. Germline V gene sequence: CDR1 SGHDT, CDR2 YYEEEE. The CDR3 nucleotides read TGTGCCAGCAGCTTCCCCGACTACAGGGCCAAGGGTGGCTACACCTTC. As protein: CASSFPDYRAKGGYTF.

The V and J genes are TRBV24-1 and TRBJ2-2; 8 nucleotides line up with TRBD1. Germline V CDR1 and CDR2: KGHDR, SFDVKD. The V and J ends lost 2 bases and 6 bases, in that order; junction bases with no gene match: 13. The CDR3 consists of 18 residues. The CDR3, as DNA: TGTGCCACCAGTGATTCCGCTATTAGGCAGGGGGCCGCCGGGGAGCTGTTTTTT. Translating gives CATSDSAIRQGAAGELFF.

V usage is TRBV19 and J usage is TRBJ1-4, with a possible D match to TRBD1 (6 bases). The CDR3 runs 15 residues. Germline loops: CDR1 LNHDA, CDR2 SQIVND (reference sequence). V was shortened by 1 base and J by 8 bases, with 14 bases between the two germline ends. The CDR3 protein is CASSIVAGDREKLFF. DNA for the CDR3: TGTGCCAGTAGTATAGTGGCAGGGGACCGCGAAAAACTGTTTTTT.

The CDR3: CASSPSGRFNNEQFF. In nucleotides, the CDR3 is TGTGCCAGCAGCCCCAGCGGGAGGTTTAACAATGAGCAGTTCTTC. The chain couples TRBV7-8 to TRBJ2-1; 9 bases align to TRBD2. CDR3 length equals 15 residues. J gave up 5 bases and V 5 bases, and 7 bases lay outside the gene matches. Looked up from germline, CDR1 is SGHVS and CDR2 is FQNEAQ.

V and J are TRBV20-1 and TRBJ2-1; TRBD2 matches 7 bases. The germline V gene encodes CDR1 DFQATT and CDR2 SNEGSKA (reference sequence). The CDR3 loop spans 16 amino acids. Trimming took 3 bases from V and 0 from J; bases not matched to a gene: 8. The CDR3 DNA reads TGCAGTGCTAGTAGGCTCGGGGGGAGCTCCTACAATGAGCAGTTCTTC. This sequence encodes CSASRLGGSSYNEQFF.

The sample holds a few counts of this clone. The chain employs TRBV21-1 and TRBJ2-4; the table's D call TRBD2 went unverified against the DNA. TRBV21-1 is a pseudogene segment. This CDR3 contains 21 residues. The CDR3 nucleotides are TGTGCCAGCAGCGCCCTGGGGGGGGCAGGTTGTCCCCATATAGCCAAAAACATTCAGTACTTC. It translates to CASSALGGAGCPHIAKNIQYF.

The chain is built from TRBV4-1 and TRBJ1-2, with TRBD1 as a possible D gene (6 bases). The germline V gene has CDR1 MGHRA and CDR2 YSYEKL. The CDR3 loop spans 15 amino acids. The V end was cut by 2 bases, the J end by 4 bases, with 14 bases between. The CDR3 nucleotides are TGCGCCAGCAGCCAACCCTCGGGACAAGTCTATGGCTACACCTTC. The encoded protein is CASSQPSGQVYGYTF.

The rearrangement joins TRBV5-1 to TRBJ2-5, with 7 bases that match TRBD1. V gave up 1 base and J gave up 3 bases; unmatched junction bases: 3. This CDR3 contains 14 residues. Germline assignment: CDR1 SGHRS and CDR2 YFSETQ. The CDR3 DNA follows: TGCGCCAGCAGCTTGAGCCAGGGGGAAGAGACCCAGTACTTC. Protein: CASSLSQGEETQYF.

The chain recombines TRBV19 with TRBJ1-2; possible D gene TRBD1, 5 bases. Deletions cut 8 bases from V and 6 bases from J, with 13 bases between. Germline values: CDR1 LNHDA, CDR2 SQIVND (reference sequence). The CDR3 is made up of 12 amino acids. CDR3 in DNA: TGTGCCAGTTGTGACAGCACACATGGCTACACCTTC. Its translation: CASCDSTHGYTF.

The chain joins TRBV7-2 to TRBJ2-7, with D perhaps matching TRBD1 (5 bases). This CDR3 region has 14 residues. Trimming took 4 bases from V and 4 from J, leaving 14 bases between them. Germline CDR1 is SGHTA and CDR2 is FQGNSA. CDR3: CASSSQGGEYEQYF. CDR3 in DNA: TGTGCCAGCAGCTCTCAGGGTGGAGAATACGAGCAGTACTTC.

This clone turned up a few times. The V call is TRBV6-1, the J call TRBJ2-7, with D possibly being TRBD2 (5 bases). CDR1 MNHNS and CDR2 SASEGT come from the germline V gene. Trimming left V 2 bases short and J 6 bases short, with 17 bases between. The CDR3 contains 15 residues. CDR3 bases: TGTGCCAGCAGTGAACGTCCGGGTATGAGGGCCGAGCAGTACTTC. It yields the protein CASSERPGMRAEQYF.

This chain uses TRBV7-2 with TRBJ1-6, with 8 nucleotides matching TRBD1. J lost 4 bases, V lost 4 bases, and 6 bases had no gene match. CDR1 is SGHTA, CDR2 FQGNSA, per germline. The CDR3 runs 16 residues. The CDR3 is CASSSQGAGYNSPLHF. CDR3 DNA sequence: TGTGCCAGCAGCTCGCAGGGGGCGGGTTATAATTCACCCCTCCACTTT.

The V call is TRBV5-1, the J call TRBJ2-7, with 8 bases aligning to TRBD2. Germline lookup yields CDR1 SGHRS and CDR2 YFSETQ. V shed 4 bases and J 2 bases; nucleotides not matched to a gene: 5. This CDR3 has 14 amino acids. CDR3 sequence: CASSLAGGPYEQYF. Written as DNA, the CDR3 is TGCGCCAGCAGCCTGGCGGGAGGCCCCTACGAGCAGTACTTC.

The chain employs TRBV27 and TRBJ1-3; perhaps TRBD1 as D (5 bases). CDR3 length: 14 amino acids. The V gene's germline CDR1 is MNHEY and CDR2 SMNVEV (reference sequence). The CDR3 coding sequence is TGTCCGACCCCGGACAACTCCTCTGGAAACACCATATATTTT. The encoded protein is CPTPDNSSGNTIYF.

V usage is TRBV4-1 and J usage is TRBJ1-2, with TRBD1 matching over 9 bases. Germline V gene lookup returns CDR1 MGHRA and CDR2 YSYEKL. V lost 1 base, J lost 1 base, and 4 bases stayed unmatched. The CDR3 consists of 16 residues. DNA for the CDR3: TGCGCCAGCAGCCAAGGGGACAGGGAGGTTAACTATGGCTACACCTTC. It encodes CASSQGDREVNYGYTF.

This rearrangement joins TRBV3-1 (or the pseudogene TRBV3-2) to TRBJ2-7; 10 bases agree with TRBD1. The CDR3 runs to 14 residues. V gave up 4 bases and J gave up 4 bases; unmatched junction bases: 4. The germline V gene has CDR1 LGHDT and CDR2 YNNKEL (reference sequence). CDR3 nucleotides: TGTGCCAGCAGCCCCGGACAGGGGGTATACGAGCAGTACTTC. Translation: CASSPGQGVYEQYF.

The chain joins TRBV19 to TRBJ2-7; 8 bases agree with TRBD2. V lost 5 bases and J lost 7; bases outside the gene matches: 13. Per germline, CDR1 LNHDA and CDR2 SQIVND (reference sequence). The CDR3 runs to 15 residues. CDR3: CASSGASGPLREQYF. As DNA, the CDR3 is TGTGCCAGTAGTGGGGCTAGCGGGCCCCTTCGGGAGCAGTACTTC.

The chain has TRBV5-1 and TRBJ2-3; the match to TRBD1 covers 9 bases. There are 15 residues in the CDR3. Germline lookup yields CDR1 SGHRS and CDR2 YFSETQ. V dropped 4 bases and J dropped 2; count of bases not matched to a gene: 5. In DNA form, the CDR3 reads TGCGCCAGCAGCCTGGGACAGGGTCTCACAGATACGCAGTATTTT. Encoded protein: CASSLGQGLTDTQYF.

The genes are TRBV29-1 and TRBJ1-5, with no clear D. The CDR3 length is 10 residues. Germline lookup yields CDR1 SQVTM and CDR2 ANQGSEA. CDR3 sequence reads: CRPGCQPQHF. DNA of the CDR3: TGCAGGCCGGGGTGTCAGCCCCAGCATTTT.

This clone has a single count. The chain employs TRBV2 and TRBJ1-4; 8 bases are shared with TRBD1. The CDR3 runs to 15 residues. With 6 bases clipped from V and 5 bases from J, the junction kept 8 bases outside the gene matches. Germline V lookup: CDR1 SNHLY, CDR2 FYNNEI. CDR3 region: CASRRGQGENEKLFF. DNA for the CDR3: TGTGCCAGCAGGAGAGGACAGGGAGAAAATGAAAAACTGTTTTTT.

The CDR3 here is CASSEQRATNEKLFF. CDR3 DNA sequence: TGTGCCAGCAGTGAACAGAGGGCAACTAATGAAAAACTGTTTTTT. The chain carries TRBV2 and TRBJ1-4, with D uncertain. CDR1 and CDR2 from the germline V gene are SNHLY and FYNNEI. This CDR3 region has 15 residues. V was shortened by 2 bases and J by 0 bases, with 7 bases between the two germline ends.

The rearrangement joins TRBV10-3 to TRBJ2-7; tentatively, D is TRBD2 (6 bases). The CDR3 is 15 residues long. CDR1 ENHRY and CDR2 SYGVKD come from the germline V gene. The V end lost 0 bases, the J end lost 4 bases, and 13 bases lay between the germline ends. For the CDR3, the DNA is TGTGCCATCAGTGAGTCGGCGGGGAACACTTACGAGCAGTACTTC. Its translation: CAISESAGNTYEQYF.

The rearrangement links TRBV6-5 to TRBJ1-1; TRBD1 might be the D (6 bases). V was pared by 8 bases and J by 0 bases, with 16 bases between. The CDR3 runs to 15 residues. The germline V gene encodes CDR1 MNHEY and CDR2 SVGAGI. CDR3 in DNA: TGTGCCAGCTCCCAAGGTAACAGGGTGAACACTGAAGCTTTCTTT. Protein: CASSQGNRVNTEAFF.

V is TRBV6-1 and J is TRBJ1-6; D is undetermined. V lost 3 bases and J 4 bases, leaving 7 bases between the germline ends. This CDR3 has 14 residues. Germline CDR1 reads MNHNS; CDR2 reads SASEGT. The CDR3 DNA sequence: TGTGCCAGCAGTGAGACGGGTTATAATTCACCCCTCCACTTT. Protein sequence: CASSETGYNSPLHF.